The clone carrying this T cell receptor beta chain is a singleton in its sample. The sample is drawn from a study of shared T cell receptors in the human thymus. CDR1 and CDR2 from the germline V gene are GTSNPN and SVGIG (reference sequence). CDR3 length: 17 amino acids. Trimming stripped 5 bases from V and 0 bases from J, with 19 bases between. Assay used: immunoSEQ multiplex PCR; TCRdb lists only in-frame clones, some missing. This sample has hundreds of thousands of clones, with about 84% found just once. The same specimen was also included in a second study, on human thymus T cells. That work states: Each of the donors was a healthy Finnish infant who was undergoing open corrective cardiac surgery for congenital heart defects.

Sample: thymocytes. The V gene is TRBV30, the J gene TRBJ1-4, with D unclear. The clonotype was recovered from a boy younger than two with a congenital heart defect. The CDR3 sequence: CAWGSRRREPTNEKLFF. CDR3 nucleotide sequence: TGTGCCTGGGGCTCACGGCGGAGAGAACCAACTAATGAAAAACTGTTTTTT. Supplemented by reference TRBV30 and TRBJ1-4, the full variable domain reads SQTIHQWPATLVQPVGSPLSLECTVEGTSNPNLYWYRQAAGRGLQLLFYSVGIGQISSEVPQNLSASRPQDRQFILSSKKLLLSDSGFYLCAWGSRRREPTNEKLFFGSGTQLSVL.